These T cell receptor beta chains were read from a single sample in a study of vaccination effects on CD4 cells after COVID-19. Profiling relied on immunoSEQ multiplex PCR, and the TCRdb table lists in-frame clones only, not all of them. Among roughly 75,000 clones listed, under 75% were seen once. Their cognate antigens are unknown. Specimen: CD4+ T cells from PBMCs cultured with HCoV-OC43 spike peptides, collected before COVID-19 vaccination. Receptor source: a human donor who received a COVID-19 vaccine. Each CDR3 is given with its conserved first and last residue. The order of the fields is CDR3 protein, CDR3 DNA, J gene, V gene, D gene, clone size. The D gene is left open where the match is weak. Expanded clones get a size class; other rows say once, few or many, or leave the size out.

cdr3_aa: CATSDYRGSTDTQYF; cdr3_nt: TGTGCCACCAGTGATTACAGGGGGAGTACAGATACGCAGTATTTT; j_call: TRBJ2-3; v_call: TRBV24-1; d_call: TRBD1; clone_size: -
cdr3_aa: CASSQDLLSTDTQYF; cdr3_nt: TGTGCCAGCAGCCAAGATCTTCTGAGCACAGATACGCAGTATTTT; j_call: TRBJ2-3; v_call: TRBV14; d_call: -; clone_size: -
cdr3_aa: CATSELGFSGYTF; cdr3_nt: TGTGCCACCAGTGAACTAGGTTTTTCTGGCTACACCTTC; j_call: TRBJ1-2; v_call: TRBV24-1; d_call: -; clone_size: -
cdr3_aa: CASSAGVGEKVGSPLHF; cdr3_nt: TGTGCCAGCAGCGCCGGTGTCGGAGAAAAGGTCGGTTCACCCCTCCACTTT; j_call: TRBJ1-6; v_call: TRBV5-4; d_call: -; clone_size: -
cdr3_aa: CASSRTGSGNSPLHF; cdr3_nt: TGTGCCAGCAGCAGGACAGGGAGTGGAAATTCACCCCTCCACTTT; j_call: TRBJ1-6; v_call: TRBV5-8; d_call: TRBD1; clone_size: once
cdr3_aa: CASSLAPPNIETQYF; cdr3_nt: TGCGCCAGCAGCTTGGCTCCACCTAACATAGAGACCCAGTACTTC; j_call: TRBJ2-5; v_call: TRBV5-1; d_call: -; clone_size: once
cdr3_aa: CASSLLGQGNPNTIYF; cdr3_nt: TGTGCCAGCAGTTTATTAGGACAGGGGAACCCGAACACCATATATTTT; j_call: TRBJ1-3; v_call: TRBV28; d_call: TRBD1; clone_size: few
cdr3_aa: CASNSVGGAPYGYTF; cdr3_nt: TGTGCCAGCAACTCGGTTGGGGGGGCTCCCTATGGCTACACCTTC; j_call: TRBJ1-2; v_call: TRBV6-5; d_call: -; clone_size: -
cdr3_aa: CASSFSPPRDGYNSPLHF; cdr3_nt: TGTGCCAGCAGCTTCTCCCCACCGCGTGATGGGTATAATTCACCCCTCCACTTT; j_call: TRBJ1-6; v_call: TRBV7-3; d_call: -; clone_size: -
cdr3_aa: CASSLMGTGTNSPLHF; cdr3_nt: TGTGCCAGCAGCTTAATGGGGACAGGAACTAATTCACCCCTCCACTTT; j_call: TRBJ1-6; v_call: TRBV7-3; d_call: TRBD1; clone_size: -
cdr3_aa: CASSIGDTQYF; cdr3_nt: TGTGCCAGTAGTATAGGGGATACGCAGTATTTT; j_call: TRBJ2-3; v_call: TRBV19; d_call: -; clone_size: -
cdr3_aa: CASSPGQGAYNEQFF; cdr3_nt: TGCGCCAGCAGCCCGGGACAGGGGGCTTACAATGAGCAGTTCTTC; j_call: TRBJ2-1; v_call: TRBV5-1; d_call: TRBD1; clone_size: -
cdr3_aa: CASGIGLAGEETQYF; cdr3_nt: TGCGCCAGCGGAATCGGACTAGCGGGAGAAGAGACCCAGTACTTC; j_call: TRBJ2-5; v_call: TRBV5-1; d_call: TRBD2; clone_size: -
cdr3_aa: CASSALVNQETQYF; cdr3_nt: TGTGCCAGCAGTGCTTTAGTTAACCAAGAGACCCAGTACTTC; j_call: TRBJ2-5; v_call: TRBV25-1; d_call: -; clone_size: -
cdr3_aa: CATSQGLTSGGEETQYF; cdr3_nt: TGTGCCACCAGTCAAGGTTTAACTAGCGGGGGTGAAGAGACCCAGTACTTC; j_call: TRBJ2-5; v_call: TRBV24-1; d_call: TRBD2; clone_size: -
cdr3_aa: CASSLRGGAGYGYTF; cdr3_nt: TGTGCCAGCAGCTTAAGGGGGGGCGCTGGCTATGGCTACACCTTC; j_call: TRBJ1-2; v_call: TRBV7-2; d_call: -; clone_size: -
cdr3_aa: CASSLAPSGAYTF; cdr3_nt: TGTGCCAGCAGCTTAGCGCCTTCTGGGGCCTACACCTTC; j_call: TRBJ1-2; v_call: TRBV7-2; d_call: -; clone_size: once
cdr3_aa: CASSPAGPVNQPQHF; cdr3_nt: TGTGCCAGCAGCCCAGCGGGGCCAGTTAATCAGCCCCAGCATTTT; j_call: TRBJ1-5; v_call: TRBV3-1/TRBV3-2; d_call: -; clone_size: -
cdr3_aa: CASSQSRGYNEQFF; cdr3_nt: TGTGCCAGCAGCCAATCTCGGGGTTACAATGAGCAGTTCTTC; j_call: TRBJ2-1; v_call: TRBV3-1/TRBV3-2; d_call: -; clone_size: once
cdr3_aa: CAWSRPSGNTIYF; cdr3_nt: TGTGCCTGGAGTAGACCTTCTGGAAACACCATATATTTT; j_call: TRBJ1-3; v_call: TRBV30; d_call: -; clone_size: -
cdr3_aa: CAGLPANQPQHF; cdr3_nt: TGTGCCGGGCTTCCCGCCAATCAGCCCCAGCATTTT; j_call: TRBJ1-5; v_call: TRBV7-2; d_call: -; clone_size: -
cdr3_aa: CARRPCVLDSGNIYF; cdr3_nt: TGTGCCAGACGCCCTTGCGTGCTTGACTCGGGAAACATATATTTT; j_call: TRBJ1-3; v_call: TRBV5-3; d_call: -; clone_size: -
cdr3_aa: CASSSPPWGDTMNTEAFF; cdr3_nt: TGTGCCAGTAGTAGCCCACCTTGGGGGGACACTATGAACACTGAAGCTTTCTTT; j_call: TRBJ1-1; v_call: TRBV19; d_call: -; clone_size: -
cdr3_aa: CASSRWPTSGGRNEQFF; cdr3_nt: TGTGCCAGTAGTCGTTGGCCTACTAGCGGGGGAAGGAATGAGCAGTTCTTC; j_call: TRBJ2-1; v_call: TRBV19; d_call: TRBD2; clone_size: -
cdr3_aa: CAWRSAGEGAGELFF; cdr3_nt: TGTGCCTGGAGGTCTGCGGGGGAGGGGGCCGGGGAGCTGTTTTTT; j_call: TRBJ2-2; v_call: TRBV30; d_call: -; clone_size: -
cdr3_aa: CASSQQPHEKLFF; cdr3_nt: TGCGCCAGCAGCCAGCAACCTCATGAAAAACTGTTTTTT; j_call: TRBJ1-4; v_call: TRBV4-3; d_call: -; clone_size: -
cdr3_aa: CASSSMPGTSTSGANVLTF; cdr3_nt: TGTGCCAGCAGCTCCATGCCGGGGACATCCACCTCTGGGGCCAACGTCCTGACTTTC; j_call: TRBJ2-6; v_call: TRBV5-5; d_call: -; clone_size: once
cdr3_aa: CASSYPQIGNQPQHF; cdr3_nt: TGTGCCAGCAGTTACCCCCAGATAGGCAATCAGCCCCAGCATTTT; j_call: TRBJ1-5; v_call: TRBV6-6; d_call: -; clone_size: -
cdr3_aa: CASSNRDRVSGGYTF; cdr3_nt: TGTGCCAGCAGCAACCGGGACAGGGTTTCGGGAGGCTACACCTTC; j_call: TRBJ1-2; v_call: TRBV7-2; d_call: TRBD1; clone_size: -
cdr3_aa: CASSRAGTGSKETQYF; cdr3_nt: TGTGCCAGCAGCCGTGCCGGGACAGGGAGTAAAGAGACCCAGTACTTC; j_call: TRBJ2-5; v_call: TRBV7-9; d_call: TRBD1; clone_size: -
cdr3_aa: CASSLGQGYSSGANVLTF; cdr3_nt: TGCGCCAGCAGCTTGGGGCAGGGTTACTCCTCTGGGGCCAACGTCCTGACTTTC; j_call: TRBJ2-6; v_call: TRBV5-1; d_call: -; clone_size: -
cdr3_aa: CAISEGNAHQPQHF; cdr3_nt: TGTGCCATCAGTGAGGGTAACGCACATCAGCCCCAGCATTTT; j_call: TRBJ1-5; v_call: TRBV10-3; d_call: -; clone_size: few
cdr3_aa: CASSLKASGVYSTDTQYF; cdr3_nt: TGTGCCAGCAGCTTAAAGGCTAGCGGGGTTTATAGCACAGATACGCAGTATTTT; j_call: TRBJ2-3; v_call: TRBV7-3; d_call: TRBD2; clone_size: -
cdr3_aa: CSAGQGATDTQYF; cdr3_nt: TGCAGCGCCGGACAGGGGGCCACAGATACGCAGTATTTT; j_call: TRBJ2-3; v_call: TRBV29-1; d_call: TRBD1; clone_size: -
cdr3_aa: CATSDDRGRTDTQYF; cdr3_nt: TGTGCCACCAGTGATGACAGGGGCAGGACAGATACGCAGTATTTT; j_call: TRBJ2-3; v_call: TRBV24-1; d_call: TRBD1; clone_size: -
cdr3_aa: CASRYRESDGYTF; cdr3_nt: TGTGCCAGCAGATACAGGGAATCGGATGGCTACACCTTC; j_call: TRBJ1-2; v_call: TRBV12-3/TRBV12-4; d_call: -; clone_size: -
cdr3_aa: CASSLRAVAGGGHEQFF; cdr3_nt: TGTGCCAGCAGCTTAAGGGCCGTGGCAGGGGGAGGGCATGAGCAGTTCTTC; j_call: TRBJ2-1; v_call: TRBV11-3; d_call: -; clone_size: few
cdr3_aa: CASSLFPSTEAFF; cdr3_nt: TGTGCCAGCAGTTTATTCCCCTCCACTGAAGCTTTCTTT; j_call: TRBJ1-1; v_call: TRBV12-3/TRBV12-4; d_call: -; clone_size: -
cdr3_aa: CASSRASGNTIYF; cdr3_nt: TGTGCCAGCTCGAGGGCCTCTGGAAACACCATATATTTT; j_call: TRBJ1-3; v_call: TRBV25-1; d_call: -; clone_size: -
cdr3_aa: CASKKRLTTDTQYF; cdr3_nt: TGTGCCAGCAAAAAACGACTAACCACAGATACGCAGTATTTT; j_call: TRBJ2-3; v_call: TRBV5-8; d_call: -; clone_size: -
cdr3_aa: CASSSWDRVIYGYTF; cdr3_nt: TGTGCCAGCAGCTCTTGGGACAGGGTAATCTATGGCTACACCTTC; j_call: TRBJ1-2; v_call: TRBV7-2; d_call: TRBD1; clone_size: few
cdr3_aa: CSVVDPAETQYF; cdr3_nt: TGCAGCGTTGTTGACCCAGCAGAGACCCAGTACTTC; j_call: TRBJ2-5; v_call: TRBV29-1; d_call: -; clone_size: -
cdr3_aa: CASGDEGNYGYTF; cdr3_nt: TGTGCCAGCGGGGACGAGGGAAACTATGGCTACACCTTC; j_call: TRBJ1-2; v_call: TRBV6-4; d_call: -; clone_size: -
cdr3_aa: CASRSDYPLYNEQFF; cdr3_nt: TGTGCCAGCAGATCGGACTACCCCCTTTACAATGAGCAGTTCTTC; j_call: TRBJ2-1; v_call: TRBV5-6; d_call: -; clone_size: -